The 3 T cell receptor beta chains below all came from one sample that was sequenced in a study of shared clonotypes between healthy human individuals. Naive CD8 populations comprised CD45RO-negative cells positively selected for CCR7, excluding terminally differentiated effector memory CD45RA+ cells. Data came from immunoSEQ multiplex PCR; TCRdb stores just in-frame clones and leaves some out. Counted here are around 2,100,000 clones, over 85% occurring once; the ten biggest clones make up roughly 1%. The specimen sequenced was naive CD8+ T cells sorted from blood. The receptors stem from a man between 18 and 35 years old in good health.

J is TRBJ2-1 and V is TRBV7-9, with D tentatively TRBD2 (7 bases). Germline CDR1 is SEHNR and CDR2 is FQNEAQ (reference sequence). The CDR3 contains 16 residues. The ends were cut back, 3 bases at V and 2 bases at J, with 14 bases in the middle. DNA for the CDR3: TGTGCCAGCAGCTTTGTCGGGGGGCGGGCCTACAATGAGCAGTTCTTC. Translation: CASSFVGGRAYNEQFF.

The chain couples TRBV11-2 to TRBJ1-2, with 8 bases fitting TRBD1. Germline V CDR1 and CDR2: SGHAT, FQNNGV. V lost 1 base, J lost 8 bases, and 18 bases stayed unmatched. There are 18 residues in the CDR3. The CDR3 loop is CASSLGPGTGPTEGGYTF. The CDR3 DNA reads TGTGCCAGCAGCTTAGGTCCCGGGACAGGTCCCACAGAAGGAGGCTACACCTTC.

This sequence joins TRBV7-9 and TRBJ1-2; D is possibly TRBD1 (6 bases). Germline CDR1 and CDR2: SEHNR and FQNEAQ (reference sequence). CDR3 length: 15 amino acids. Trimming removed 5 bases at V and 1 base at J, with 14 bases between. The chain's CDR3 is CASSHSLDSNYGYTF. CDR3 DNA: TGTGCCAGCAGCCACAGTTTGGACAGTAACTATGGCTACACCTTC.